The 15 T cell receptor beta chains listed next were all sequenced from one sample in a study of post-analysis software for immune sequencing data (dated by TCRdb to between 2014 and 2016). These receptors lack a known antigen. The library was built by means of PCR. TCRdb records Illumina HiSeq 2500 as the sequencer. To reduce PCR and sequencing biases, unique molecular identifiers were built into the TCR beta cDNA libraries. The public reads were run again by TCRdb, first through fastp at Q25 and then through MiXCR, and only productive beta chains were kept. Merged by CDR3 protein, the rows form single entries marked with the most common genes and DNA. Present in this sample are some 260,000 distinct CDR3 sequences, 30% to 45% of which were seen just once. The top ten hold 4% to 5.5% of the sample. Beyond this particular receptor, the publication reports: Significantly higher frequencies in patients than in controls were found for about five TRBV segments, including TRBV5-6, TRBV5-1 and TRBV20-1.

The source material was blood. These receptors originate from a girl between 10 and 17 years old with multiple sclerosis.

This clonotype occurred many times. This chain uses TRBV20-1 with TRBJ1-5; unclear D gene. V dropped 6 bases and J dropped 5 bases, with 14 bases sitting between them. CDR3 length equals 13 residues. CDR1 and CDR2 (germline): DFQATT, SNEGSKA (reference sequence). The CDR3 here is CSANAGPHQPQHF. CDR3 bases: TGCAGTGCCAACGCGGGCCCCCATCAGCCCCAGCATTTT.

This clonotype has just a few counts. The genes are TRBV12-3 or TRBV12-4 and TRBJ1-5; D is unclear. The CDR3 length is 18 residues. The V end lost 2 bases, the J end lost 1 base, and 18 bases lay between the germline ends. Here the CDR3 DNA reads TGTGCCAGCAGTTTACGGGCAGGCGGGCGTGCAAGCAATCAGCCCCAGCATTTT. Translating it yields CASSLRAGGRASNQPQHF.

This clonotype was detected ten times or more. The rearrangement links TRBV6-1 to TRBJ2-7; D gene unclear. V shed 1 base and J shed 3 bases, with 7 bases lying between them. CDR1 MNHNS and CDR2 SASEGT come from the germline V gene. The CDR3 spans 13 residues. The CDR3 sequence: CASSEDSFYEQYF. The CDR3 DNA is TGTGCCAGCAGTGAAGACTCGTTCTACGAGCAGTACTTC.

The chain has TRBV5-1 and TRBJ2-5; perhaps TRBD2 as D (6 bases). The germline V and J ends were trimmed by 2 bases and 3 bases, with 8 bases remaining between them. The CDR3 loop spans 13 amino acids. CDR1 and CDR2 (germline): SGHRS, YFSETQ. The DNA of the CDR3 is TGCGCCAGCAGCTTTAGCGGTAAAGAGACCCAGTACTTC. Translated, it gives CASSFSGKETQYF.

This clonotype was detected only a few times. Given a much more abundant clone one base away, this may be a read error. This chain links TRBV6-4 with TRBJ2-1, with 8 positions matching TRBD2. Germline CDR1 MRHNA, CDR2 SNTAGT. V shed 4 bases and J 7 bases; nucleotides not matched to a gene: 6. The CDR3 is 14 amino acids. In nucleotides, the CDR3 is TGTGCCAGCAGTGTTCGCGGCGGGGGGAATGAGCAGTTCTTC. This sequence encodes CASSVRGGGNEQFF.

J is TRBJ2-7 and V is TRBV5-1; D is perhaps TRBD1 (5 bases). Germline assignment: CDR1 SGHRS and CDR2 YFSETQ. The CDR3 contains 13 residues. Between the trimmed V and J ends, which lost 3 bases and 5 bases, there was a span of 12 bases. CDR3 amino acids: CASSSGRSDEQYF. CDR3 in DNA: TGCGCCAGCAGCTCAGGGCGATCTGACGAGCAGTACTTC.

There are many counts of this clonotype. This sequence joins TRBV5-1 and TRBJ2-1; a possible D gene is TRBD1 (6 bases). Germline CDR1 reads SGHRS; CDR2 reads YFSETQ. V gave up 3 bases and J gave up 8 bases, with 12 bases separating them. The CDR3 contains 13 residues. Here the CDR3 DNA reads TGCGCCAGCAGCTACAGGGACGTGGATGAGCAGTTCTTC. Translated, it gives CASSYRDVDEQFF.

About this clonotype itself: Since a much larger clone is just one base distant, this may be a read error. The chain is built from TRBV15 and TRBJ2-5; D gene ambiguous. The CDR3 totals 13 residues. Germline V gives CDR1 LNHNV, CDR2 YYDKDF (reference sequence). As DNA, the CDR3 is TGTGCCACCAGGGGCAGAAACCAAGAGACCCGGTACTTC. Encoded protein: CATRGRNQETRYF.

This clonotype appeared many times. The chain combines TRBV29-1 with TRBJ2-1, with D perhaps TRBD1 (6 bases). The germline gives CDR1 SQVTM, CDR2 ANQGSEA. The CDR3 is made up of 17 amino acids. Deletions cut 5 bases from V and 3 bases from J, with 23 bases between. The CDR3 DNA sequence: TGCAGCGTTCGAATGCCAGGGGACAACGCGATCTACAATGAGCAGTTCTTC. Its translation is CSVRMPGDNAIYNEQFF.

Only a few counts were recorded for this clonotype. The chain employs TRBV7-2 and TRBJ1-2; a weak D match, TRBD1 (6 bases). The V gene lost 5 bases and the J gene lost 4 bases, with 14 bases spanning the gap. The CDR3 length is 14 residues. Germline loops: CDR1 SGHTA, CDR2 FQGNSA. CDR3 sequence (DNA): TGTGCCAGCAGCCCCCAAGGGGGGCCCTATGGCTACACCTTC. This sequence encodes CASSPQGGPYGYTF.

Points on this clonotype: One junction end does not reproduce the germline sequence, and a read error may be involved. This chain links TRBV6-2 or TRBV6-3 with TRBJ1-6; D may be TRBD1 (6 bases). The CDR3 length is 14 residues. Germline CDR1 and CDR2: MNHEY and SVGEGT. Written as DNA, the CDR3 is TGTGCCAGCAGTCTTCGGGGGCAGGACTCACCCCCCCACTTT. It specifies CASSLRGQDSPPHF.

This chain uses TRBV6-5 with TRBJ2-5, with TRBD2 matching 10 bases. Germline lookup yields CDR1 MNHEY and CDR2 SVGAGI. CDR3 length: 16 residues. Trimming removed 2 bases from V and 5 bases from J; junction bases left unmatched: 8. The CDR3 is CASSYDASGSGETQYF. The DNA of the CDR3 is TGTGCCAGCAGTTACGACGCTAGCGGGAGCGGGGAGACCCAGTACTTC.

This clonotype has at least ten counts. The J gene is TRBJ2-1, the V gene TRBV12-5, with 8 bases lining up with TRBD2. In germline, CDR1 is LGHNT, CDR2 FRNRAP. J was trimmed by 3 bases and V by 0 bases; bases with no gene match: 1. This CDR3 is built from 15 residues. Written as DNA, the CDR3 is TGTGCTAGTGGTTTGGTGGCGGGGGGCTACAATGAGCAGTTCTTC. Protein: CASGLVAGGYNEQFF. Full variable domain (remainder filled in from reference TRBV12-5 and TRBJ2-1): DARVTQTPRHKVTEMGQEVTMRCQPILGHNTVFWYRQTMMQGLELLAYFRNRAPLDDSGMPKDRFSAEMPDATLATLKIQPSEPRDSAVYFCASGLVAGGYNEQFFGPGTRLTVL.

The chain employs TRBV19 and TRBJ2-1, with TRBD2 identical over 10 bases. The CDR3 is 16 amino acids. Trimming removed 5 bases from V and 3 bases from J; junction bases left unmatched: 7. CDR1 and CDR2 from the germline V gene are LNHDA and SQIVND (reference sequence). The CDR3 nucleotides are TGTGCCAGTAGTCCCAGGACTAGCGGATTCTACAATGAGCAGTTCTTC. Its translation is CASSPRTSGFYNEQFF.

This clonotype was seen at least ten times. V and J are TRBV29-1 and TRBJ1-1; TRBD1 is a possible D gene (6 bases). V gave up 1 base and J gave up 1 base, with 10 bases separating them. Germline CDR1 reads SQVTM; CDR2 reads ANQGSEA. The CDR3 contains 14 residues. CDR3 coding DNA: TGCAGCGTTGAAGGGGGCAGGGGGAACACTGAAGCTTTCTTT. This encodes CSVEGGRGNTEAFF.